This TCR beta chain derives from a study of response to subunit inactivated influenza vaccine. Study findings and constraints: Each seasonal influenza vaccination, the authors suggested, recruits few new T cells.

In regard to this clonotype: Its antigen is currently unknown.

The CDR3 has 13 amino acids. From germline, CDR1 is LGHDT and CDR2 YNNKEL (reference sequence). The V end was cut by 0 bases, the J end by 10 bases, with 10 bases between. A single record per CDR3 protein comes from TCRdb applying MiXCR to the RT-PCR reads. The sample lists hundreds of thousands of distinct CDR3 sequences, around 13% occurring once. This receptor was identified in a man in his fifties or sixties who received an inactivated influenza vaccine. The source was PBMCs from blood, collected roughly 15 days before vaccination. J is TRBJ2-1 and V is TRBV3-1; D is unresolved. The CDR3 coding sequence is TGTGCCAGCAGCCAAGATCTCAGGTACGAGCAGTTCTTC. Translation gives CASSQDLRYEQFF.